Shown below are 14 T cell receptor beta chains from a single sample sequenced in a study of shared clonotypes between healthy human individuals. Assay: immunoSEQ multiplex PCR; the TCRdb copy retains only in-frame clones and omits some. The sample shows under 2,500,000 clones, 95% of them seen only once. The source material was naive CD4+ T cells sorted from blood. Subset given: CD45RA+ positively selected. The source of these receptors is a man younger than 35 in good health.

This clone appeared a single time. The chain recombines TRBV19 with TRBJ2-7, with D perhaps matching TRBD1 (7 bases). The CDR3 consists of 13 residues. Germline CDR1 is LNHDA and CDR2 is SQIVND (reference sequence). V gave up 2 bases and J gave up 6 bases, with 11 bases separating them. CDR3 in DNA: TGTGCCAGTAGTATAAACAGGGGAGGCGAGCAGTACTTC. Translating gives CASSINRGGEQYF.

The chain employs TRBV9 and TRBJ1-2; D remains unclear. V lost 4 bases, J lost 3 bases, and 10 bases lay in between. There are 13 residues in the CDR3. Germline V CDR1 and CDR2: SGDLS, YYNGEE. In DNA, the CDR3 is TGTGCCAGCAGCCCCAGCCAGCACTATGGCTACACCTTC. Translating gives CASSPSQHYGYTF. The full variable domain, completed using reference TRBV9 and TRBJ1-2, is DSGVTQTPKHLITATGQRVTLRCSPRSGDLSVYWYQQSLDQGLQFLIQYYNGEERAKGNILERFSAQQFPDLHSELNLSSLELGDSALYFCASSPSQHYGYTFGSGTRLTVV.

This rearrangement joins TRBV15 to TRBJ2-7; 7 positions agree with TRBD2. The CDR3 sequence is 14 residues long. The J segment lost 0 bases and the V segment lost 5 bases, leaving 4 bases of the junction unmatched. CDR1 is LNHNV and CDR2 is YYDKDF in the germline V gene (reference sequence). The CDR3 sequence is CATSPSGNSYEQYF. The CDR3 nucleotides read TGTGCCACCAGCCCTAGCGGAAACTCCTACGAGCAGTACTTC.

Of note for this clone: Within the sample, other DNA sequences also encode this same CDR3. The chain has TRBV5-1 and TRBJ2-3; TRBD2 matches at 8 bases. The trim removed 4 bases at V and 1 base at J, leaving 2 bases unmatched. Germline assignment: CDR1 SGHRS and CDR2 YFSETQ. The CDR3 contains 14 residues. This chain's CDR3 is CASSLTSGTDTQYF. The CDR3 DNA reads as TGCGCCAGCAGCCTGACTAGCGGCACAGATACGCAGTATTTT.

The rearrangement uses TRBV11-2 and TRBJ2-6; 7 positions agree with TRBD2. Trimming cost V 1 base and J 0 bases; bases outside gene matches: 0. Germline loops: CDR1 SGHAT, CDR2 FQNNGV. This CDR3 is 16 amino acids long. The CDR3 region is CASSLGGGSGANVLTF. For the CDR3, the DNA is TGTGCCAGCAGCTTAGGCGGGGGCTCTGGGGCCAACGTCCTGACTTTC.

The V gene is TRBV7-9, the J gene TRBJ1-2, with 7 bases lining up with TRBD1. The ends lost 4 bases at V and 4 bases at J; junction bases unmatched: 9. Germline V gene data show CDR1 as SEHNR and CDR2 as FQNEAQ (reference sequence). CDR3 length: 15 residues. CDR3 DNA: TGTGCCAGCAGCTCGCAGACAGGGCAAAGCTATGGCTACACCTTC. It codes for CASSSQTGQSYGYTF.

V is TRBV25-1 and J is TRBJ1-6; D unresolved. The CDR3 is 13 amino acids. Trimming cost V 7 bases and J 14 bases, with 18 bases left between them. Germline V CDR1 and CDR2: MGHDK, SYGVNS. The CDR3 sequence: CASMQATLRTLHF. The CDR3 DNA sequence: TGTGCCAGCATGCAGGCCACATTGAGGACCCTCCACTTT.

The genes are TRBV29-1 and TRBJ2-5; no firm D call. CDR1 is SQVTM, CDR2 ANQGSEA, per germline. The CDR3 length is 12 residues. Trimming left V 2 bases short and J 2 bases short, with 6 bases between. The DNA of the CDR3 is TGCAGCGTTGAAAGGGTTCAAGAGACCCAGTACTTC. Its translation is CSVERVQETQYF.

This clone was observed a single time. The genes are TRBV5-4 and TRBJ1-4, with 7 bases lining up with TRBD1. V dropped 4 bases and J dropped 7; count of bases not matched to a gene: 7. The CDR3 has 14 residues. CDR1 and CDR2 from the germline V gene are SGHNT and YYREEE (reference sequence). The CDR3 is CASSPDRVREKLFF. The CDR3 DNA reads as TGTGCCAGCAGCCCAGACAGGGTGCGTGAAAAACTGTTTTTT.

Worth noting for this clone: Sequence at one end of the junction differs from germline and may be a read error. The same CDR3 arises from other DNA sequences in this sample as well. The genes are TRBV7-9 and TRBJ2-7; D remains ambiguous. In germline, CDR1 is SEHNR, CDR2 FQNEAQ (reference sequence). The CDR3 is 11 amino acids. For the CDR3, the DNA is TGTGCCAGCAGTTTAGGTCTCGAGCAGTACTTC. This translates into CASSLGLEQYF.

The rearrangement joins TRBV7-2 to TRBJ2-7; 9 bases line up with TRBD1. Germline CDR1 SGHTA, CDR2 FQGNSA. The V gene end was trimmed by 4 bases and the J gene end by 1 base; junction bases not matched to a gene: 2. The CDR3 covers 14 residues. The CDR3 DNA is TGTGCCAGCAGCTCGGGACAGGGTTCCTACGAGCAGTACTTC. Translation: CASSSGQGSYEQYF.

The chain employs TRBV19 and TRBJ2-2; 7 nucleotides agree with TRBD1. Germline V gene sequence: CDR1 LNHDA, CDR2 SQIVND (reference sequence). V shed 5 bases, J shed 5 bases, and the junction held 8 bases outside the gene matches. CDR3 length equals 15 residues. CDR3 in amino acids: CASSPGQRATGELFF. The CDR3 DNA is TGTGCCAGTAGTCCGGGACAGAGGGCAACCGGGGAGCTGTTTTTT. The variable domain in full, completed from reference TRBV19 and TRBJ2-2, reads DGGITQSPKYLFRKEGQNVTLSCEQNLNHDAMYWYRQDPGQGLRLIYYSQIVNDFQKGDIAEGYSVSREKKESFPLTVTSAQKNPTAFYLCASSPGQRATGELFFGEGSRLTVL.

This clone came up once. The CDR3 coding sequence is TGCGCCAGCAGTCCAGTTCCTTCACCCCTCCACTTT. Translating gives CASSPVPSPLHF. This chain connects TRBV10-2 to TRBJ1-6; D is uncertain. The germline V and J ends were trimmed by 5 bases and 9 bases, with 8 bases remaining between them. The CDR3 runs 12 residues. Germline V gene data show CDR1 as WSHSY and CDR2 as SAAADI.

In the case of this clone: The sample has other DNA sequences that encode this CDR3 too. CDR3 residues: CASSLGGVGETQYF. In DNA, the CDR3 is TGCGCCAGCAGCTTGGGTGGGGTCGGGGAGACCCAGTACTTC. The chain couples TRBV5-1 to TRBJ2-5, with D unresolved. The V end was cut by 0 bases, the J end by 5 bases, with 11 bases between. CDR3 size: 14 residues. From germline, CDR1 is SGHRS and CDR2 YFSETQ.